A selection of T cell receptor beta chains follows, all from one sample in a study of glioma-infiltrating T cells after dendritic cell vaccination. TCRdb's table, derived via immunoSEQ multiplex PCR, lists solely in-frame clones and lacks some. Seen here are roughly 87,000 clones, 75% to 90% observed once, and the top ten hold 5.5% to 8%. The sequencing here drew on blood, taken after dendritic cell vaccination. These receptors originate from a human donor with glioblastoma. The CDR3 runs from the conserved cysteine through the conserved F or W. Each record gives: D gene, J gene, clone size, V gene, CDR3 DNA, CDR3 protein. A D gene is named only where the DNA matches it firmly. Clone size is shown for a subset of rows, as once, few, many or a class of expanded clone.

>.|TRBJ2-7|few|TRBV6-6
TGTGCCAGCAGTTACTCCCTGACAGATTCCTACGAGCAGTACTTC
CASSYSLTDSYEQYF
>TRBD2|TRBJ2-3|.|TRBV4-1
TGCGCCAGCAGCCAAGATTTGCTAGCGGGGGGCACAGATACGCAGTATTTT
CASSQDLLAGGTDTQYF
>TRBD1|TRBJ1-1|.|TRBV7-2
TGTGCCAGCAGACCTCCGGGACAGGGGGCGAACACTGAAGCTTTCTTT
CASRPPGQGANTEAFF
>.|TRBJ2-5|few|TRBV12-5
TGTGCTAGTGGTTTGGCCCCGATCGGAGAGACCCAGTACTTC
CASGLAPIGETQYF
>.|TRBJ2-7|.|TRBV6-5
TGTGCCAGCAGTTACTCGATGGCATCCGAGCAGTACTTC
CASSYSMASEQYF
>.|TRBJ1-1|.|TRBV6-4
TGTGCCAGCAGTGCAACAGGGACCACTGAAGCTTTCTTT
CASSATGTTEAFF
>TRBD1|TRBJ1-6|few|TRBV10-3
TGTGCCATCCAACCAGGGGGCTATAATTCACCCCTCCACTTT
CAIQPGGYNSPLHF
>.|TRBJ2-5|few|TRBV6-1
TGTGCCAGCATAAGGGGAATCCAAGAGACCCAGTACTTC
CASIRGIQETQYF
>.|TRBJ2-3|.|TRBV7-2
TGTGCCAGCAGCTTAGAGGGGACTGGGCAGTATTTT
CASSLEGTGQYF
>.|TRBJ1-1|.|TRBV9
TGTGCCAGCAGCGAAGGGGGAAACACTGAAGCTTTCTTT
CASSEGGNTEAFF
>TRBD2|TRBJ2-1|.|TRBV9
TGTGCCAGCAGCGTAGCCGGGGTAGCGGGACACTACAATGAGCAGTTCTTC
CASSVAGVAGHYNEQFF
>TRBD2|TRBJ2-2|few|TRBV9
TGTGCCAGCAGCCCGATCGGGACTAGAGACACCGGGGAGCTGTTTTTT
CASSPIGTRDTGELFF
>.|TRBJ2-1|.|TRBV7-7
TGTGCTAGCAGCGTCACTAGCTTCAATGAGCAGTTCTTC
CASSVTSFNEQFF